This T cell receptor (beta chain) appears in the sequencing data of a study of cytomegalovirus exposure and HLA in healthy donors. Study findings and constraints: It was only CMV serostatus that was available as immune exposure information. In a later analysis, TCR beta V- and J-gene trimming showed a link to a missense DCLRE1C variant.

Germline loops: CDR1 SGDLS, CDR2 YYNGEE. The length of the CDR3 is 15 residues. V lost 4 bases, J lost 4 bases, and 6 bases stayed unmatched. A remark on this clone: Antigen specificity is unknown.

The study ran its PCR with 60 Vbeta and 13 Jbeta primers. Repertoires were generated with immunoSEQ multiplex PCR, while TCRdb's copy carries only in-frame clones and drops some. The table lists 35,000 or so clones, roughly 76% of them singletons. In nominal health when sampled, donors likely had unrecorded immune exposures nonetheless. The clonotype originates from a middle-aged woman in good health and CMV-seronegative. The sequenced sample was PBMCs. The V and J genes are TRBV9 and TRBJ1-3, with 9 bases that match TRBD1. The CDR3 nucleotides read TGTGCCAGCAGCTACGGACAGGGGTTGGGAAACACCATATATTTT. This sequence encodes CASSYGQGLGNTIYF.